The 8 T cell receptor beta chains in this list originate from one sample, sequenced in a study of T-cell memory formation after mild COVID-19. TCRdb called the 5' RACE reads again in MiXCR, with one record for every CDR3 protein. The sample has about 440,000 distinct CDR3 sequences, about 20% seen once; the top ten hold 7.5% to 10%. What was sequenced was PBMCs or a T cell subset sorted from them (not recorded which). Every receptor here comes from an adult woman who had mild COVID-19 (a few samples of this study predate the infection). Cell type and time point are not known.

The chain combines TRBV4-1 with TRBJ2-3, with 7 bases lining up with TRBD1. V was pared by 7 bases and J by 1 base, with 8 bases of the junction left unmatched. The CDR3 totals 15 residues. CDR1 is MGHRA and CDR2 is YSYEKL in the germline V gene. The chain's CDR3 is CASTRRQGGTDTQYF. CDR3 nucleotide sequence: TGCGCCAGCACACGTAGACAGGGAGGCACAGATACGCAGTATTTT.

The V call is TRBV7-9, the J call TRBJ2-1; 7 bases fit TRBD2. The CDR3 is made up of 13 amino acids. J gave up 9 bases and V 6 bases, and 8 bases lay outside the gene matches. Germline CDR1 and CDR2: SEHNR and FQNEAQ (reference sequence). The CDR3 DNA sequence: TGTGCCAGCAGGAGTGCGGGAGTAAGTGAGCAGTTCTTC. Amino acid sequence: CASRSAGVSEQFF.

The sample holds a few counts of this clonotype. The chain has TRBV7-6 and TRBJ1-5; maybe TRBD1 (5 bases). The CDR3 is 15 amino acids. The germline V gene has CDR1 SGHVS and CDR2 FNYEAQ. Trimming shortened V by 1 base and J by 8 bases, and 15 bases separated the two germline ends. The CDR3 DNA sequence: TGTGCCAGCAGCTTAGGGGCAGGGCCCACAGAGCCCCAGCATTTT. Its translation is CASSLGAGPTEPQHF.

This clonotype was seen a handful of times. This chain connects TRBV5-1 to TRBJ2-3, with D possibly being TRBD1 or TRBD2 (6 bases each). Trimming took off 4 bases at V and 10 bases at J, with 22 bases between the two ends. The CDR3 is 15 residues long. From germline, CDR1 is SGHRS and CDR2 YFSETQ. The CDR3 nucleotides are TGCGCCAGCAGCCTTAGTGGAGGGGGGACCTCGGCGCAGTATTTT. Its translation: CASSLSGGGTSAQYF.

The chain carries TRBV4-1 and TRBJ2-7, with D perhaps TRBD1 (6 bases). The CDR3 covers 16 residues. The germline V gene has CDR1 MGHRA and CDR2 YSYEKL. The germline V and J ends were trimmed by 2 bases and 2 bases, with 16 bases remaining between them. The CDR3 sequence: CASSQSSQGPAYEQYF. CDR3 nucleotides: TGCGCCAGCAGCCAATCGTCCCAGGGGCCAGCCTACGAGCAGTACTTC.

This clonotype was observed a few times. The chain carries TRBV18 and TRBJ2-7; the D gene could be TRBD1 or TRBD2 (5 bases each). The V gene lost 1 base and the J gene lost 3 bases, with 13 bases spanning the gap. The germline V gene has CDR1 KGHSH and CDR2 LQKENI. The CDR3 loop spans 15 amino acids. CDR3 in amino acids: CASSPLPGRNYEQYF. Here the CDR3 DNA reads TGTGCCAGCTCACCACTACCGGGACGGAACTACGAGCAGTACTTC.

This clonotype has more than one count but fewer than ten. V usage is TRBV24-1 and J usage is TRBJ2-3; D tentatively fits TRBD1 or TRBD2 (6 bases each). Trimming left V 5 bases short and J 4 bases short, with 12 bases between. The CDR3 runs 14 residues. CDR1 KGHDR and CDR2 SFDVKD come from the germline V gene. The CDR3 loop is CATSVGGGADTQYF. Written as DNA, the CDR3 is TGTGCCACCAGTGTTGGAGGGGGAGCAGATACGCAGTATTTT.

The chain uses TRBV4-2 and TRBJ1-1; TRBD1 agrees at 7 bases. The V gene end was trimmed by 1 base and the J gene end by 6 bases; junction bases not matched to a gene: 8. The length of the CDR3 is 15 residues. Germline CDR1 LGHNA, CDR2 YNFKEQ. The CDR3 region has the DNA TGTGCCAGCAGCCAAGGCCAGGGAGGACAGGCTGAAGCTTTCTTT. Its protein is CASSQGQGGQAEAFF.